This T cell receptor beta chain stems from a study of shared clonotypes between healthy human individuals. As for the study in general: The composition of the donors was a couple of women and a few men aged 18 to 49.

Subsets obtained from CD4+ cells comprised CD45RA+ naive and CD45RA-negative memory cells. Original data processing: From ImmunoSEQ came sequences covering only the junction and carrying no quality scores, so filtering differed. Assay: immunoSEQ multiplex PCR; the TCRdb copy retains only in-frame clones and omits some. V and J calls and clone size are copied from that table; D and trimming were computed from the DNA. This sample has hundreds of thousands of clones, with around 67% found just once. This clone was seen more than once but under ten times. What it binds is not known. Germline V gene data show CDR1 as SNHLY and CDR2 as FYNNEI. V lost 7 bases and J lost 0, with 10 bases in between. The CDR3 runs to 14 residues. Whole-study results and caveats: The researchers took only blood, and tissue repertoires probably look different.

Material for sequencing was memory CD4+ T cells sorted from blood. This sample's subset: CD45RA-negative fraction. The genes are TRBV2 and TRBJ1-5; D unclear. The clonotype comes from a man aged 25-40 years in good health. The CDR3 nucleotides are TGTGCCAGCACCGCGAGGTCTAGCAATCAGCCCCAGCATTTT. Translated, it gives CASTARSSNQPQHF.